The 3 T cell receptor beta chains presented below share a single source sample, sequenced in a study of sequential checkpoint blockade in melanoma. The treatment is: randomized to nivolumab then ipilimumab (arm A) or the reverse (arm B). Here immunoSEQ multiplex PCR was the method, and the copy in TCRdb shows in-frame clones only, minus some. The repertoire holds about 20,000 clones, with about 86% as singletons. The starting material was CD8+ T cells sorted from blood (inferred from file names), obtained from a patient given nivolumab and ipilimumab in sequence. These receptors were collected from a human donor with melanoma.

J is TRBJ2-5 and V is TRBV4-2; 9 nucleotides line up with TRBD2. Germline V gives CDR1 LGHNA, CDR2 YNFKEQ. The junction had 7 bases not matched to a gene; V was cut back by 0 bases and J by 5 bases. The CDR3 has 16 residues. The CDR3 DNA follows: TGTGCCAGCAGCCAAGAAGGGGGCGGGGGGGCGGAGACCCAGTACTTC. As protein: CASSQEGGGGAETQYF.

The V call is TRBV5-4, the J call TRBJ2-7, with a possible D match to TRBD2 (6 bases). Trimming removed 3 bases at V and 1 base at J, with 11 bases between. The length of the CDR3 is 14 residues. From germline, CDR1 is SGHNT and CDR2 YYREEE (reference sequence). CDR3 residues: CASSSDAGSYEQYF. DNA for the CDR3: TGTGCCAGCAGCTCCGACGCGGGATCCTACGAGCAGTACTTC.

The chain carries TRBV28 and TRBJ1-1; D uncertain. The germline V gene encodes CDR1 MDHEN and CDR2 SYDVKM. Trimming removed 2 bases at V and 7 bases at J, with 5 bases between. The CDR3 is 11 amino acids. For the CDR3, the DNA is TGTGCCAGCAGTTTACGCGGTGAAGCTTTCTTT. It translates to CASSLRGEAFF.